The clone carrying this TCR beta chain was detected a few times. Its specificity is unknown. The entry originates in a study of siplizumab effects on memory and regulatory T cells. Findings of the study overall: Proliferating Tregs in siplizumab cultures were never verified as suppressive.

This table comes from immunoSEQ multiplex PCR, and its TCRdb copy is limited to in-frame clones, with some not included. Found here are some 100,000 clones, more than 85% of them singletons; the top ten hold about 2.4%. The sequence derives from a human donor in good health. Some clones in this sample may be carry-over from other donors' samples. Sequencing input: CD4+ T cells sorted from blood.

The CDR3 DNA is TGTGCCGCGAGTTGGTCGTTTTATGGCTACACCTTC. Translated, it gives CAASWSFYGYTF. The chain combines TRBV30 with TRBJ1-2; D unclear. V was shortened by 8 bases and J by 5 bases, with 15 bases between the two germline ends. Germline V CDR1 and CDR2: GTSNPN, SVGIG (reference sequence). This CDR3 spans 12 amino acids.